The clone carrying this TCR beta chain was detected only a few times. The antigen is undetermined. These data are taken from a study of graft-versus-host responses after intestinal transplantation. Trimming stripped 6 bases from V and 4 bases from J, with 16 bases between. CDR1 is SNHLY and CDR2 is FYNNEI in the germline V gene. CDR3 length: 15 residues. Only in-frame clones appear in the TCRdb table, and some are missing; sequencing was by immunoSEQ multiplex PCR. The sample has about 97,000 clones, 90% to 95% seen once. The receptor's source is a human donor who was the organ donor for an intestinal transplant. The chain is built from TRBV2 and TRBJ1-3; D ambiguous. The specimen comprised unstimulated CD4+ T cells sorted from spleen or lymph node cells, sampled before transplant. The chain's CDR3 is CASRHRREGGNTIYF. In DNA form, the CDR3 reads TGTGCCAGCAGACACCGGAGGGAGGGAGGAAACACCATATATTTT.